These 19 T cell receptor beta chains came from one sample sequenced in a study of cytomegalovirus exposure and HLA in healthy donors (dated by TCRdb to the late 2010s). Libraries were made using the immunoSEQ multiplex PCR assay. The multiplex PCR relied on a mix of 60 forward primers for TCR Vbeta segments and 13 reverse primers for TCR Jbeta segments. TCRdb mirrors the immuneACCESS table, restricted to in-frame sequences. Some clones are absent from its copies; in checked studies, under half trace to an unresolved V gene, and the reason for the others is unknown. The sample data list some 96,000 clones, and roughly three fifths of these were observed just once. Of the sample, about 3.5% is held by the ten largest clones. Sequencing input: PBMCs. These receptors were collected from a man aged 55 to 70 in good health and CMV-seronegative.

Regarding this clone: A read error may account for a junction end that differs from germline. The chain employs TRBV7-9 and TRBJ2-7; 7 bases fit TRBD1. This CDR3 comprises 14 residues. Germline loops: CDR1 SEHNR, CDR2 FQNEAQ (reference sequence). In DNA, the CDR3 is TGTTCCAGCAGCAAGAAGGGGGCGGCATACGAGCAGTACTTC. This sequence encodes CSSSKKGAAYEQYF. The complete variable domain, with remaining parts taken from reference TRBV7-9 and TRBJ2-7, reads DTGVSQNPRHKITKRGQNVTFRCDPISEHNRLYWYRQTLGQGPEFLTYFQNEAQLEKSRLLSDRFSAERPKGSFSTLEIQRTEQGDSAMYLCSSSKKGAAYEQYFGPGTRLTVT.

V gene TRBV28 combines with J gene TRBJ2-2, with 10 positions matching TRBD2. Germline V CDR1 and CDR2: MDHEN, SYDVKM. Losses at the gene ends were 5 bases for V and 7 bases for J; bases not matched to a gene: 4. This CDR3 contains 14 residues. In DNA, the CDR3 is TGTGCCAGCAGTCAACTAGCGGGGTTCGGGGAGCTGTTTTTT. Translated: CASSQLAGFGELFF.

The chain recombines TRBV28 with TRBJ2-7, with TRBD1 matching over 7 bases. With V trimmed by 2 bases and J by 4 bases, 14 bases remained unmatched. The CDR3 is 17 residues long. Germline V gives CDR1 MDHEN, CDR2 SYDVKM. In DNA form, the CDR3 reads TGTGCCAGCAGTTTACTCACCTCTGACAGGGTTCGTTACGAGCAGTACTTC. It codes for CASSLLTSDRVRYEQYF.

The chain uses TRBV19 and TRBJ1-1; D remains unclear. From germline, CDR1 is LNHDA and CDR2 SQIVND (reference sequence). The CDR3 spans 12 residues. V was pared by 3 bases and J by 5 bases, with 7 bases between. DNA for the CDR3: TGTGCCAGTAGTATGCGAGGGACTGAAGCTTTCTTT. Translated, it gives CASSMRGTEAFF.

This chain uses TRBV6-1 with TRBJ2-7; D is perhaps TRBD1 (5 bases). The V end lost 4 bases, the J end lost 5 bases, and 15 bases lay between the germline ends. The CDR3 has 14 residues. Germline CDR1 and CDR2: MNHNS and SASEGT. The CDR3 region is CASSVLQGRDEQYF. The DNA for the CDR3 is TGTGCCAGCAGTGTTCTGCAGGGCCGGGACGAGCAGTACTTC.

This clone turned up a few times. The genes are TRBV28 and TRBJ1-2, with D unresolved. The V end lost 1 base, the J end lost 7 bases, and 7 bases lay between the germline ends. Germline lookup yields CDR1 MDHEN and CDR2 SYDVKM. This CDR3 spans 12 amino acids. The DNA of the CDR3 is TGTGCCAGCAGTTTATACCGAGGTGGCTACACCTTC. Protein product: CASSLYRGGYTF.

The CDR3 sequence: CASSMAGIAYEQYF. CDR3 nucleotides: TGTGCCAGCAGCATGGCCGGGATCGCCTACGAGCAGTACTTC. The chain carries TRBV5-4 and TRBJ2-7; a possible D gene is TRBD2 (5 bases). CDR1 and CDR2 (germline): SGHNT, YYREEE (reference sequence). The CDR3 is 14 residues long. Trimming shortened V by 4 bases and J by 2 bases, and 13 bases separated the two germline ends.

The V and J genes are TRBV7-8 and TRBJ1-5, with D hard to call. Germline assignment: CDR1 SGHVS and CDR2 FQNEAQ. CDR3 length: 14 amino acids. With 7 bases removed from V and 3 bases from J, the gap between germline ends came to 13 bases. CDR3 bases: TGTGCCAGCACCGCAACGGTGAACAATCAGCCCCAGCATTTT. Translated: CASTATVNNQPQHF. Drawing the rest from reference TRBV7-8 and TRBJ1-5, the complete variable domain is GAGVSQSPRYKVAKRGQDVALRCDPISGHVSLFWYQQALGQGPEFLTYFQNEAQLDKSGLPSDRFFAERPEGSVSTLKIQRTQQEDSAVYLCASTATVNNQPQHFGDGTRLSIL.

The CDR3 sequence: CASSTGWDTGELFF. The CDR3, as DNA: TGTGCCAGTAGTACAGGGTGGGACACCGGGGAGCTGTTTTTT. The chain is built from TRBV19 and TRBJ2-2, with a weak D call TRBD1 (5 bases). This CDR3 is built from 14 residues. Trimming removed 4 bases from V and 3 bases from J, with 9 bases in between. Germline CDR1 is LNHDA and CDR2 is SQIVND (reference sequence).

V is TRBV14 and J is TRBJ2-6; 9 nucleotides match TRBD1. Germline CDR1 SGHDN, CDR2 FVKESK. The V segment lost 5 bases and the J segment 0 bases; nucleotides outside the gene matches: 5. The CDR3 totals 17 residues. This CDR3 is CASSSGTGHSGANVLTF. The CDR3 region has the DNA TGTGCCAGCAGCTCAGGGACAGGGCACTCTGGGGCCAACGTCCTGACTTTC.

This clone appeared once. The V gene is TRBV19, the J gene TRBJ2-2, with D possibly matching TRBD2 (6 bases). The V gene's germline CDR1 is LNHDA and CDR2 SQIVND (reference sequence). The V gene lost 7 bases and the J gene lost 2 bases, with 11 bases spanning the gap. The length of the CDR3 is 14 residues. CDR3 coding DNA: TGTGCCAGTACACCCGGGACTAACACCGGGGAGCTGTTTTTT. Its protein product is CASTPGTNTGELFF.

The rearrangement links TRBV18 to TRBJ1-6; D is ambiguous. V was pared by 2 bases and J by 6 bases, with 14 bases between. Germline V gene sequence: CDR1 KGHSH, CDR2 LQKENI. The length of the CDR3 is 16 residues. CDR3 in DNA: TGTGCCAGCTCACCAGATATTCGGGTCTCTAATTCACCCCTCCACTTT. This codes for CASSPDIRVSNSPLHF. Using reference TRBV18 and TRBJ1-6 for the parts outside the CDR3, the full variable domain is NAGVMQNPRHLVRRRGQEARLRCSPMKGHSHVYWYRQLPEEGLKFMVYLQKENIIDESGMPKERFSAEFPKEGPSILRIQQVVRGDSAAYFCASSPDIRVSNSPLHFGNGTRLTVT.

The V gene is TRBV11-2, the J gene TRBJ1-2; TRBD1 might be the D (5 bases). This CDR3 spans 14 amino acids. The germline V gene has CDR1 SGHAT and CDR2 FQNNGV. The V gene lost 5 bases and the J gene lost 4 bases, with 14 bases spanning the gap. Here the CDR3 DNA reads TGTGCCAGCAGCCCCGGGGGGGGTCCCTATGGCTACACCTTC. This sequence encodes CASSPGGGPYGYTF.

The chain carries TRBV18 and TRBJ2-4; no firm D call. Trimming took off 3 bases at V and 4 bases at J, with 10 bases between the two ends. There are 14 residues in the CDR3. CDR1 and CDR2 from the germline V gene are KGHSH and LQKENI. The CDR3 protein is CASSPAQMKNIQYF. The CDR3 nucleotides read TGTGCCAGCTCACCCGCCCAGATGAAAAACATTCAGTACTTC.

V is TRBV6-1 and J is TRBJ1-6; D is unresolved. The CDR3 extends over 15 amino acids. CDR1 is MNHNS and CDR2 is SASEGT in the germline V gene. Trimming shortened V by 2 bases and J by 9 bases, and 14 bases separated the two germline ends. CDR3 residues: CASSESIPGSSPLHF. The CDR3 DNA sequence: TGTGCCAGCAGTGAAAGCATCCCTGGGAGTTCACCCCTCCACTTT.

The chain joins TRBV6-5 to TRBJ2-2, with a tentative D call TRBD1 (7 bases). The CDR3 covers 14 residues. Trimming shortened V by 5 bases and J by 4 bases, and 11 bases separated the two germline ends. Germline CDR1 is MNHEY and CDR2 is SVGAGI. This CDR3 is CASSDQGGTGELFF. The CDR3 coding sequence is TGTGCCAGCAGTGATCAGGGGGGCACCGGGGAGCTGTTTTTT.

This clone was recorded a few times. CDR3 nucleotides: TGTGCCAGCAGTAAGAGACAGGGGTTCTATGGCTACACCTTC. It translates to CASSKRQGFYGYTF. The genes are TRBV6-5 and TRBJ1-2; 8 nucleotides agree with TRBD1. Germline V gene data show CDR1 as MNHEY and CDR2 as SVGAGI. The ends lost 5 bases at V and 4 bases at J; junction bases unmatched: 6. The CDR3 runs 14 residues.

Remarks on this clone: The junction differs from germline at one of its ends, possibly a read error. The chain is built from TRBV9 and TRBJ2-2, with a possible D match to TRBD1 (5 bases). The CDR3 has 15 amino acids. From germline, CDR1 is SGDLS and CDR2 YYNGEE. CDR3 protein: CAGSAFRWGIGELFF. In DNA form, the CDR3 reads TGTGCCGGCAGCGCTTTTAGGTGGGGCATCGGGGAGCTGTTTTTT.

This clone has a handful of counts. The chain employs TRBV6-1 and TRBJ2-7; TRBD2 aligns across 10 bases. The junction had 6 bases not matched to a gene; V was cut back by 5 bases and J by 2 bases. Germline CDR1 MNHNS, CDR2 SASEGT. This CDR3 spans 15 amino acids. The CDR3 region is CASSSSSGGAYEQYF. In nucleotides, the CDR3 is TGTGCCAGCAGTTCTTCCAGCGGGGGGGCCTACGAGCAGTACTTC.